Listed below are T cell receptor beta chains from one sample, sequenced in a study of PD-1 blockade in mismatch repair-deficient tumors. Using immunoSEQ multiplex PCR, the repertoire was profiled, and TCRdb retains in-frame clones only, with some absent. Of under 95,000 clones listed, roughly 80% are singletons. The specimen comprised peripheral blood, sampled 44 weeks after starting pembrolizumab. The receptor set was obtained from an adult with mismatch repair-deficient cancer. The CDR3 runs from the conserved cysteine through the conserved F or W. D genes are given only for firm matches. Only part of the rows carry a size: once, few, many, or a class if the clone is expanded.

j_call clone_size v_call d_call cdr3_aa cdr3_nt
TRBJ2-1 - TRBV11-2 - CASSLGAKAAADEQFF TGTGCCAGCAGCTTAGGGGCAAAAGCGGCGGCGGATGAGCAGTTCTTC
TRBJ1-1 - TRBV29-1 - CSVEDWATFF TGCAGCGTTGAAGATTGGGCAACTTTCTTT
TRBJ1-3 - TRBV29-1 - CSVATRGRPLSGNTIYF TGCAGCGTGGCCACCCGGGGGCGACCGCTCTCTGGAAACACCATATATTTT
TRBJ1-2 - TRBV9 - CASSVGQGNGYTF TGTGCCAGCAGCGTAGGGCAGGGGAATGGCTACACCTTC
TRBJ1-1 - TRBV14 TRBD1 CASSQELGQMNTEAFF TGTGCCAGCAGCCAAGAATTGGGACAGATGAACACTGAAGCTTTCTTT
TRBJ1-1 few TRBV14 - CASSPPPDMNTEAFF TGTGCCAGCAGCCCCCCGCCAGACATGAACACTGAAGCTTTCTTT
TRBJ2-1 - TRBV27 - CASSLGLYNEQFF TGTGCCAGCAGTTTAGGGCTCTACAATGAGCAGTTCTTC
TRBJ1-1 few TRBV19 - CASSMTVNTEAFF TGTGCCAGTAGTATGACGGTGAACACTGAAGCTTTCTTT
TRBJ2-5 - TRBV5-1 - CASSLGQRQETQYF TGCGCCAGCAGCTTGGGACAGCGACAAGAGACCCAGTACTTC
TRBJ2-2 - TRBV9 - CASSPGTRDVLPNTGELFF TGTGCCAGCAGCCCAGGGACTCGGGACGTCCTCCCGAACACCGGGGAGCTGTTTTTT
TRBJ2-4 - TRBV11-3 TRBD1 CASSPGQGDAKNIQYF TGTGCCAGCAGCCCCGGACAGGGCGACGCCAAAAACATTCAGTACTTC
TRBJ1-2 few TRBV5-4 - CASSLRPNGYTF TGTGCCAGCAGCTTGCGTCCGAATGGCTACACCTTC
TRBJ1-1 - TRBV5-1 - CASSLDGAGGTEAFF TGCGCCAGCAGCTTGGACGGGGCGGGTGGCACTGAAGCTTTCTTT
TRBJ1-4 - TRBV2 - CASSESGAPDEKLFF TGTGCCAGCAGTGAGTCCGGGGCCCCGGACGAAAAACTGTTTTTT
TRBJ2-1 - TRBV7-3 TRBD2 CASSIAGDNEQFF TGTGCCAGCAGCATAGCGGGAGACAATGAGCAGTTCTTC
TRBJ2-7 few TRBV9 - CASSGRENRDEQYF TGTGCCAGCAGCGGGCGGGAGAACAGGGACGAGCAGTACTTC
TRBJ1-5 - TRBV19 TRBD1 CASSETGQVNQPQHF TGTGCCAGTAGTGAGACGGGACAGGTGAATCAGCCCCAGCATTTT
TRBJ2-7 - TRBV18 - CASSRDDFYEQYF TGTGCCAGCTCCAGGGACGACTTCTACGAGCAGTACTTC
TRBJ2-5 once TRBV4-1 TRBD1 CASSQGNLGTGGETQYF TGCGCCAGCAGCCAGGGGAACCTTGGGACAGGGGGCGAGACCCAGTACTTC
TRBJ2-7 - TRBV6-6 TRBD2 CATRTSERYEQYF TGTGCCACCCGGACTAGCGAAAGATACGAGCAGTACTTC
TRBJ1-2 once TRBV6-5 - CASSYKGLGYTF TGTGCCAGCAGTTACAAGGGGCTTGGCTACACCTTC
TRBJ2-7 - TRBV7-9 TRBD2 CASSLQGGGLAAYEQYF TGTGCCAGCAGCTTACAGGGAGGTGGACTAGCGGCATACGAGCAGTACTTC
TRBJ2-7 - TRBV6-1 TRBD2 CASSFGTSADEQYF TGTGCCAGCAGTTTCGGGACTAGCGCAGACGAGCAGTACTTC
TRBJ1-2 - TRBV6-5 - CASSSAHHPGGYTF TGTGCCAGCAGCTCAGCCCACCACCCCGGCGGCTACACCTTC
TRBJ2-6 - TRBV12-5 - CASGPPSSGANVLTF TGTGCTAGTGGTCCACCCTCTTCTGGGGCCAACGTCCTGACTTTC
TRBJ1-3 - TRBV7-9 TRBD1 CASSKQGASGNTIYF TGTGCCAGCAGCAAACAGGGGGCCTCTGGAAACACCATATATTTT
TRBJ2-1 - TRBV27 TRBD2 CASQGLVSNEQFF TGTGCCAGCCAGGGACTAGTGAGCAATGAGCAGTTCTTC
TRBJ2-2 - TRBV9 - CASSPIHTGELFF TGTGCCAGCAGCCCAATTCACACCGGGGAGCTGTTTTTT
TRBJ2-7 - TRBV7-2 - CASSFIRDRPYEQYF TGTGCCAGCAGCTTCATTCGGGACCGGCCCTACGAGCAGTACTTC
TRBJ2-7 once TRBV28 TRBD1 CASSLPGQGVYEQYF TGTGCCAGCAGCCTCCCGGGACAGGGAGTGTACGAGCAGTACTTC
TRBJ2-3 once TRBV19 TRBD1 CASSFSSGGDGDTQYF TGTGCCAGTAGTTTTTCCTCAGGGGGCGATGGAGATACGCAGTATTTT
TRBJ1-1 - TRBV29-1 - CSVLYADRAFF TGCAGCGTTTTATACGCAGATCGAGCTTTCTTT
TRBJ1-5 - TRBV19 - CASSPSNQPQHF TGTGCCAGTAGTCCAAGCAATCAGCCCCAGCATTTT
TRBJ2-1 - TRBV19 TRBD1 CASQREGQGYNEQFF TGTGCCAGTCAACGGGAGGGACAGGGGTACAATGAGCAGTTCTTC
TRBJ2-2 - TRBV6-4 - CASSDSKGGELFF TGTGCCAGCAGTGACTCGAAGGGCGGGGAGCTGTTTTTT
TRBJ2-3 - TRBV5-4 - CASSLRLLSTDTQYF TGTGCCAGCAGCCTCCGACTGTTGAGCACAGATACGCAGTATTTT
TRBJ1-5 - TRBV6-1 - CASSEQPAEYSNQPQHF TGTGCCAGCAGTGAACAGCCGGCAGAATATAGCAATCAGCCCCAGCATTTT
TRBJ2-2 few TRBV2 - CASSEYRDIGELFF TGTGCCAGCAGTGAATACAGGGATATCGGGGAGCTGTTTTTT
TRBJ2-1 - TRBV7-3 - CASSPVSGKSYNEQFF TGTGCCAGCAGCCCAGTTAGCGGAAAATCCTACAATGAGCAGTTCTTC
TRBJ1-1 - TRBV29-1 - CSVLLERAFF TGCAGCGTGCTCCTTGAGCGAGCTTTCTTT
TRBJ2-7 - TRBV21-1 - CASSKKRAGANEQYF TGTGCCAGCAGCAAAAAACGCGCGGGGGCGAACGAGCAGTACTTC
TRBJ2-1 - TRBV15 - CATSRDIGPYEQFF TGTGCCACCAGCAGAGATATCGGTCCGTATGAGCAGTTCTTC
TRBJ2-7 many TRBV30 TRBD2 CAWTLPGGAYEQYF TGTGCCTGGACCCTCCCGGGGGGGGCCTACGAGCAGTACTTC
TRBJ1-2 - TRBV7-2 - CASSLARQADGYTF TGTGCCAGCAGCTTAGCTCGTCAGGCGGATGGCTACACCTTC
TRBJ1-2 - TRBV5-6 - CASSQGTDYGYTF TGTGCCAGCAGCCAGGGGACCGACTATGGCTACACCTTC
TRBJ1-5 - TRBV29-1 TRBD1 CSVGEGAGNQPQHF TGCAGCGTTGGCGAGGGGGCTGGAAATCAGCCCCAGCATTTT
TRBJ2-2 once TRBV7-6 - CASSSGPTGNTGELFF TGTGCCAGCAGCTCCGGCCCGACAGGGAACACCGGGGAGCTGTTTTTT
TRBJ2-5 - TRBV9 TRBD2 CASSVVGTSGHPGGETQYF TGTGCCAGCAGCGTAGTCGGGACTAGCGGGCATCCAGGGGGGGAGACCCAGTACTTC
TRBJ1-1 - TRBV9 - CASSAWVNTEAFF TGTGCCAGCAGCGCGTGGGTTAACACTGAAGCTTTCTTT
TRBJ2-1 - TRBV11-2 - CASSSTGLGNEQFF TGTGCCAGCAGCTCCACAGGGTTAGGCAATGAGCAGTTCTTC
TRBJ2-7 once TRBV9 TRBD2 CASSASGMAYEQYF TGTGCCAGCAGCGCCAGCGGGATGGCCTACGAGCAGTACTTC
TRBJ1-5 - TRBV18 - CASSLDQGSNQPQHF TGTGCCAGCTCACTAGACCAGGGTAGCAATCAGCCCCAGCATTTT
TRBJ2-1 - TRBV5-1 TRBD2 CASSLASGRALDEQFF TGCGCCAGCAGCTTGGCCAGCGGGAGGGCCCTCGATGAGCAGTTCTTC
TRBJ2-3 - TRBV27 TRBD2 CASSPHRVRGTSADPSTDTQYF TGTGCCAGCAGTCCACACAGGGTCCGAGGGACTAGCGCAGACCCCTCAACAGATACGCAGTATTTT
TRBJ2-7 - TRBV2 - CASSVGGEQYF TGTGCCAGCAGTGTAGGTGGGGAGCAGTACTTC
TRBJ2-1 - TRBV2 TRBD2 CASSEGSGRGSEQFF TGTGCCAGCAGTGAAGGTAGCGGGAGAGGGAGCGAGCAGTTCTTC
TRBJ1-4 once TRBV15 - CATSREAEKLFF TGTGCCACCAGCAGAGAGGCAGAAAAACTGTTTTTT
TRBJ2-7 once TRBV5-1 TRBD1 CASSLSGTGLNEQYF TGCGCCAGCAGCTTGTCCGGGACAGGGCTAAACGAGCAGTACTTC
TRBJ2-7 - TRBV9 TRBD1 CASSFGTGYYEQYF TGTGCCAGCAGTTTCGGGACAGGGTACTACGAGCAGTACTTC
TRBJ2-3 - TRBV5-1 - CASSLAGGSVTDTQYF TGCGCCAGCAGCTTGGCCGGGGGCTCCGTCACAGATACGCAGTATTTT